These 15 T cell receptor beta chains were all obtained from the same sample, sequenced in a study of T cell responses to AZD1222 COVID-19 vaccine. Sequencing was performed with immunoSEQ multiplex PCR; in TCRdb, only in-frame clones are kept and a portion is missing. The sample holds about 94,000 clones; approximately 90% are singletons and the top ten take more than 10%. The material sequenced was peripheral blood, taken on day 0 of AZD1222 vaccination. These receptors all stem from an adult in good health.

Remarks on this clone: The junction differs from germline at one of its ends, possibly a read error. DNA for the CDR3: TGCAGCGCTGAAGGGGGTTTCGGGTACTCTGGAAACACCATATATTTT. Protein sequence: CSAEGGFGYSGNTIYF. V usage is TRBV29-1 and J usage is TRBJ1-3; a weak D match, TRBD1 (6 bases). There are 16 residues in the CDR3. Germline CDR1 SQVTM, CDR2 ANQGSEA.

This chain connects TRBV6-6 to TRBJ1-3, with D unclear. The CDR3 is 14 amino acids. V gave up 1 base and J gave up 1 base, with 5 bases separating them. From germline, CDR1 is MNHNY and CDR2 SVGAGI (reference sequence). The CDR3 bases are TGTGCCAGCAGTTACTTCGGATCTGGAAACACCATATATTTT. Its protein product is CASSYFGSGNTIYF.

The rearrangement links TRBV30 to TRBJ2-6, with 8 bases fitting TRBD1. J was trimmed by 1 base and V by 3 bases; bases with no gene match: 11. Germline lookup yields CDR1 GTSNPN and CDR2 SVGIG (reference sequence). The CDR3 is 18 amino acids. Written as DNA, the CDR3 is TGTGCCTGGAGAGGTCTGGACAGGGAGCAGTCTGGGGCCAACGTCCTGACTTTC. Translating gives CAWRGLDREQSGANVLTF.

The chain uses TRBV5-6 and TRBJ1-6, with D possibly TRBD1 on 6 matching bases. The CDR3 extends over 19 amino acids. Germline assignment: CDR1 SGHDT and CDR2 YYEEEE. V was pared by 3 bases and J by 5 bases, with 24 bases between. The DNA of the CDR3 is TGTGCCAGCAGCTGGGGTGTTGTCGGGGGGCCGGGGAATAATTCACCCCTCCACTTT. As protein: CASSWGVVGGPGNNSPLHF.

V is TRBV7-9 and J is TRBJ2-3, with D possibly being TRBD2 (7 bases). The germline CDR1 and CDR2 sequences are SEHNR and FQNEAQ (reference sequence). Deletions cut 0 bases from V and 5 bases from J, with 12 bases between. This CDR3 is built from 15 residues. The CDR3 spells CASSLAGGPQDTQYF. In nucleotides, the CDR3 is TGTGCCAGCAGCTTAGCGGGGGGGCCTCAAGATACGCAGTATTTT.

The count of this clone is one. The rearrangement links TRBV19 to TRBJ1-2, with D uncertain. With 3 bases removed from V and 4 bases from J, the gap between germline ends came to 9 bases. The CDR3 contains 13 residues. The germline V gene has CDR1 LNHDA and CDR2 SQIVND (reference sequence). CDR3 amino acids: CASSIEQTYGYTF. The CDR3 nucleotides read TGTGCCAGTAGTATTGAACAGACCTATGGCTACACCTTC.

This clone was seen only a few times. The gene calls are TRBV24-1 and TRBJ1-2; the D gene is possibly TRBD1 (5 bases). The CDR3 sequence is 11 residues long. Trimming stripped 7 bases from V and 8 bases from J, with 10 bases between. Germline V gene sequence: CDR1 KGHDR, CDR2 SFDVKD. Here the CDR3 reads CATSGAEGYTF. The CDR3 DNA sequence: TGTGCCACCAGCGGGGCGGAGGGCTACACCTTC.

The chain carries TRBV6-6 and TRBJ1-5; D is ambiguous. Trimming removed 2 bases at V and 2 bases at J, with 10 bases between. Germline values: CDR1 MNHNY, CDR2 SVGAGI (reference sequence). The CDR3 is made up of 15 amino acids. In DNA form, the CDR3 reads TGTGCCAGCAGTTACACGCAGGCTGGCAATCAGCCCCAGCATTTT. It encodes CASSYTQAGNQPQHF.

The V call is TRBV2, the J call TRBJ1-3; TRBD1 might be the D (5 bases). Trimming cost V 6 bases and J 3 bases, with 18 bases left between them. Germline-derived CDR1 and CDR2 are SNHLY and FYNNEI. The CDR3 is made up of 16 amino acids. DNA for the CDR3: TGTGCCAGCAGAAAAACGGGACCGGGCCTTGGAAACACCATATATTTT. This encodes CASRKTGPGLGNTIYF.

The chain joins TRBV9 to TRBJ2-2; 7 bases fit TRBD1. The V segment lost 4 bases and the J segment 6 bases; nucleotides outside the gene matches: 9. CDR1 SGDLS and CDR2 YYNGEE come from the germline V gene. The length of the CDR3 is 15 residues. The CDR3 spells CASSSHRGRAGELFF. Here the CDR3 DNA reads TGTGCCAGCAGCTCGCACAGGGGCCGGGCCGGGGAGCTGTTTTTT.

V gene TRBV6-5 combines with J gene TRBJ2-1; D is possibly TRBD1 (5 bases). V was trimmed by 5 bases and J by 0 bases, leaving 11 bases between them. CDR3 size: 15 residues. Per the germline V gene, CDR1 is MNHEY and CDR2 is SVGAGI. Written as DNA, the CDR3 is TGTGCCAGCAGTCAACGACAGCTCTCCTACAATGAGCAGTTCTTC. It yields the protein CASSQRQLSYNEQFF.

This chain connects TRBV18 to TRBJ1-1; D gene unclear. Per germline, CDR1 KGHSH and CDR2 LQKENI. CDR3 length equals 14 residues. Trimming pared 2 bases from V and 3 bases from J, leaving 10 bases between. CDR3 nucleotides: TGTGCCAGCTCACCAAGGATTAGTTACACTGAAGCTTTCTTT. It yields the protein CASSPRISYTEAFF.

The chain has TRBV5-1 and TRBJ2-7; D tentatively fits TRBD1 or TRBD2 (5 bases each). CDR1 and CDR2 (germline): SGHRS, YFSETQ. V lost 0 bases and J 3 bases, leaving 13 bases between the germline ends. This CDR3 comprises 15 residues. Here the CDR3 DNA reads TGCGCCAGCAGCTTGGCCGGGACCATAAGCTACGAGCAGTACTTC. Protein sequence: CASSLAGTISYEQYF.

The chain joins TRBV30 to TRBJ2-2, with D possibly matching TRBD1 (5 bases). V lost 3 bases and J 6 bases, leaving 17 bases between the germline ends. In germline, CDR1 is GTSNPN, CDR2 SVGIG (reference sequence). The CDR3 covers 15 residues. CDR3 nucleotide sequence: TGTGCCTGGAGATATGGCCGCAGGGATTCCGGGGAGCTGTTTTTT. Amino acids: CAWRYGRRDSGELFF.

A remark on this clone: This same CDR3 is encoded by further DNA sequences in the sample. This chain connects TRBV30 to TRBJ1-1; D uncertain. The CDR3 is 13 amino acids. Germline loops: CDR1 GTSNPN, CDR2 SVGIG (reference sequence). Trimming stripped 0 bases from V and 1 base from J, with 6 bases between. DNA of the CDR3: TGTGCCTGGAGTGTACGGGGGAACACTGAAGCTTTCTTT. It specifies CAWSVRGNTEAFF.